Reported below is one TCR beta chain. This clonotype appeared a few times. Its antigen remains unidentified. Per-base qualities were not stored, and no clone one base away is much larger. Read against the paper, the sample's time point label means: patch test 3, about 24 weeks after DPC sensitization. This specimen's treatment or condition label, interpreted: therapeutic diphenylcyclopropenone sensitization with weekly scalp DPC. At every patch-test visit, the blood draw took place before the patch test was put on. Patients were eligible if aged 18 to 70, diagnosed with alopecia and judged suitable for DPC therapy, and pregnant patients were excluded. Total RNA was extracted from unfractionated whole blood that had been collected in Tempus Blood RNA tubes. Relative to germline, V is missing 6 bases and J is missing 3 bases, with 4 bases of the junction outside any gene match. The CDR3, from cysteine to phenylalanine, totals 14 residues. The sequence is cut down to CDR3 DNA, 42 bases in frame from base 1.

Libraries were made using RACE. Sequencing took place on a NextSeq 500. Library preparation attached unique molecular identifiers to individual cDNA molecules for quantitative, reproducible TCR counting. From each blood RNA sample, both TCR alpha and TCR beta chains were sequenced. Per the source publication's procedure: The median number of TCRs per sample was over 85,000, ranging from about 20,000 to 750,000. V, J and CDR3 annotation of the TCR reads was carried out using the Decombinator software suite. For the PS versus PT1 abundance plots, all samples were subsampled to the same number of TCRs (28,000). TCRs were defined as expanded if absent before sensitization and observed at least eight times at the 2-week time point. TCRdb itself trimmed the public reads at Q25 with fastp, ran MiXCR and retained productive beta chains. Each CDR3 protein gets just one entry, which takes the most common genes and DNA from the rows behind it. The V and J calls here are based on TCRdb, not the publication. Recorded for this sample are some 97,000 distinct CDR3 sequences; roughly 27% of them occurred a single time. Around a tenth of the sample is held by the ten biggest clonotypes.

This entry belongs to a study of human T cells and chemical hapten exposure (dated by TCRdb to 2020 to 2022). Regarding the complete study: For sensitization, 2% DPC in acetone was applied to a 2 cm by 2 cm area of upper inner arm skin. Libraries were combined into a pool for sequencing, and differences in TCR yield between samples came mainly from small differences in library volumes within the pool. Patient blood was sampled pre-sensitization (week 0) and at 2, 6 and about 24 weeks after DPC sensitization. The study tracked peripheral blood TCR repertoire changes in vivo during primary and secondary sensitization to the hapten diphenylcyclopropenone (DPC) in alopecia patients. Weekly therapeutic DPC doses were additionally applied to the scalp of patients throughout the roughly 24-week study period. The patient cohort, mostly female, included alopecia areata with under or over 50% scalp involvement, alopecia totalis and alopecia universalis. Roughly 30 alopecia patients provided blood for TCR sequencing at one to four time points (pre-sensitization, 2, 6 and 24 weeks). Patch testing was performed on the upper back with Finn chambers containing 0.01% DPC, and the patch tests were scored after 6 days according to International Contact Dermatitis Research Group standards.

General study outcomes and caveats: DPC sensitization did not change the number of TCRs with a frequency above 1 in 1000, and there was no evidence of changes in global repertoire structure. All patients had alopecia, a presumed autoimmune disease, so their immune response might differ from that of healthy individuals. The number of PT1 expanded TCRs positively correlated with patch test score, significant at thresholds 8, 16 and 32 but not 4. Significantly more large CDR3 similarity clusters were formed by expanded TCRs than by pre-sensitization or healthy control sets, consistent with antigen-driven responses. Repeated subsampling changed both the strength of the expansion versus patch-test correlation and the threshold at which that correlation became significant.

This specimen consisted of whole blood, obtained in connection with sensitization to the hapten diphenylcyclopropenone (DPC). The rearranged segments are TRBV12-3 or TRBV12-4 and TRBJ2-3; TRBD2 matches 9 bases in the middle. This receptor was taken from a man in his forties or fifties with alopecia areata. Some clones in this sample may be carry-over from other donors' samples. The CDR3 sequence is CASRTSGDTDTQYF. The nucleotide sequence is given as TGTGCCAGCAGGACTAGCGGAGATACAGATACGCAGTATTTT.